Described below is a single T cell receptor beta chain sequence and its context. The antigen is undetermined. The source of the sample is a study of T cells in Graves' hyperthyroidism and ophthalmopathy. In germline, CDR1 is KGHSH, CDR2 LQKENI. The V gene lost 2 bases and the J gene lost 5 bases, with 15 bases spanning the gap. There are 15 residues in the CDR3. Study-wide results and limits: The model predicted ophthalmopathy a median approximately 6.3 months before onset. Separation of ophthalmopathy from stable hyperthyroidism was achieved by a 13 V-J model.

TCR beta CDR3 region amplification was performed from RNA transcripts. An initial round of RT-PCR targeting the TCR CDR3 relied on the HTBI primer set. MiXCR was run by TCRdb on the multiplex PCR reads, yielding one entry per CDR3 protein. The repertoire has 450,000 to 500,000 distinct CDR3 sequences, roughly 22% of them found once; the top ten carry around 50%. Sequencing was carried out using blood. The chain joins TRBV18 to TRBJ1-1; possible D gene TRBD1, 6 bases. This sequence originates from a woman in her sixties or seventies with Graves' ophthalmopathy. The CDR3 sequence: CASSPTPNRGTEAFF. CDR3 DNA sequence: TGTGCCAGCTCACCAACCCCAAATAGGGGGACTGAAGCTTTCTTT.